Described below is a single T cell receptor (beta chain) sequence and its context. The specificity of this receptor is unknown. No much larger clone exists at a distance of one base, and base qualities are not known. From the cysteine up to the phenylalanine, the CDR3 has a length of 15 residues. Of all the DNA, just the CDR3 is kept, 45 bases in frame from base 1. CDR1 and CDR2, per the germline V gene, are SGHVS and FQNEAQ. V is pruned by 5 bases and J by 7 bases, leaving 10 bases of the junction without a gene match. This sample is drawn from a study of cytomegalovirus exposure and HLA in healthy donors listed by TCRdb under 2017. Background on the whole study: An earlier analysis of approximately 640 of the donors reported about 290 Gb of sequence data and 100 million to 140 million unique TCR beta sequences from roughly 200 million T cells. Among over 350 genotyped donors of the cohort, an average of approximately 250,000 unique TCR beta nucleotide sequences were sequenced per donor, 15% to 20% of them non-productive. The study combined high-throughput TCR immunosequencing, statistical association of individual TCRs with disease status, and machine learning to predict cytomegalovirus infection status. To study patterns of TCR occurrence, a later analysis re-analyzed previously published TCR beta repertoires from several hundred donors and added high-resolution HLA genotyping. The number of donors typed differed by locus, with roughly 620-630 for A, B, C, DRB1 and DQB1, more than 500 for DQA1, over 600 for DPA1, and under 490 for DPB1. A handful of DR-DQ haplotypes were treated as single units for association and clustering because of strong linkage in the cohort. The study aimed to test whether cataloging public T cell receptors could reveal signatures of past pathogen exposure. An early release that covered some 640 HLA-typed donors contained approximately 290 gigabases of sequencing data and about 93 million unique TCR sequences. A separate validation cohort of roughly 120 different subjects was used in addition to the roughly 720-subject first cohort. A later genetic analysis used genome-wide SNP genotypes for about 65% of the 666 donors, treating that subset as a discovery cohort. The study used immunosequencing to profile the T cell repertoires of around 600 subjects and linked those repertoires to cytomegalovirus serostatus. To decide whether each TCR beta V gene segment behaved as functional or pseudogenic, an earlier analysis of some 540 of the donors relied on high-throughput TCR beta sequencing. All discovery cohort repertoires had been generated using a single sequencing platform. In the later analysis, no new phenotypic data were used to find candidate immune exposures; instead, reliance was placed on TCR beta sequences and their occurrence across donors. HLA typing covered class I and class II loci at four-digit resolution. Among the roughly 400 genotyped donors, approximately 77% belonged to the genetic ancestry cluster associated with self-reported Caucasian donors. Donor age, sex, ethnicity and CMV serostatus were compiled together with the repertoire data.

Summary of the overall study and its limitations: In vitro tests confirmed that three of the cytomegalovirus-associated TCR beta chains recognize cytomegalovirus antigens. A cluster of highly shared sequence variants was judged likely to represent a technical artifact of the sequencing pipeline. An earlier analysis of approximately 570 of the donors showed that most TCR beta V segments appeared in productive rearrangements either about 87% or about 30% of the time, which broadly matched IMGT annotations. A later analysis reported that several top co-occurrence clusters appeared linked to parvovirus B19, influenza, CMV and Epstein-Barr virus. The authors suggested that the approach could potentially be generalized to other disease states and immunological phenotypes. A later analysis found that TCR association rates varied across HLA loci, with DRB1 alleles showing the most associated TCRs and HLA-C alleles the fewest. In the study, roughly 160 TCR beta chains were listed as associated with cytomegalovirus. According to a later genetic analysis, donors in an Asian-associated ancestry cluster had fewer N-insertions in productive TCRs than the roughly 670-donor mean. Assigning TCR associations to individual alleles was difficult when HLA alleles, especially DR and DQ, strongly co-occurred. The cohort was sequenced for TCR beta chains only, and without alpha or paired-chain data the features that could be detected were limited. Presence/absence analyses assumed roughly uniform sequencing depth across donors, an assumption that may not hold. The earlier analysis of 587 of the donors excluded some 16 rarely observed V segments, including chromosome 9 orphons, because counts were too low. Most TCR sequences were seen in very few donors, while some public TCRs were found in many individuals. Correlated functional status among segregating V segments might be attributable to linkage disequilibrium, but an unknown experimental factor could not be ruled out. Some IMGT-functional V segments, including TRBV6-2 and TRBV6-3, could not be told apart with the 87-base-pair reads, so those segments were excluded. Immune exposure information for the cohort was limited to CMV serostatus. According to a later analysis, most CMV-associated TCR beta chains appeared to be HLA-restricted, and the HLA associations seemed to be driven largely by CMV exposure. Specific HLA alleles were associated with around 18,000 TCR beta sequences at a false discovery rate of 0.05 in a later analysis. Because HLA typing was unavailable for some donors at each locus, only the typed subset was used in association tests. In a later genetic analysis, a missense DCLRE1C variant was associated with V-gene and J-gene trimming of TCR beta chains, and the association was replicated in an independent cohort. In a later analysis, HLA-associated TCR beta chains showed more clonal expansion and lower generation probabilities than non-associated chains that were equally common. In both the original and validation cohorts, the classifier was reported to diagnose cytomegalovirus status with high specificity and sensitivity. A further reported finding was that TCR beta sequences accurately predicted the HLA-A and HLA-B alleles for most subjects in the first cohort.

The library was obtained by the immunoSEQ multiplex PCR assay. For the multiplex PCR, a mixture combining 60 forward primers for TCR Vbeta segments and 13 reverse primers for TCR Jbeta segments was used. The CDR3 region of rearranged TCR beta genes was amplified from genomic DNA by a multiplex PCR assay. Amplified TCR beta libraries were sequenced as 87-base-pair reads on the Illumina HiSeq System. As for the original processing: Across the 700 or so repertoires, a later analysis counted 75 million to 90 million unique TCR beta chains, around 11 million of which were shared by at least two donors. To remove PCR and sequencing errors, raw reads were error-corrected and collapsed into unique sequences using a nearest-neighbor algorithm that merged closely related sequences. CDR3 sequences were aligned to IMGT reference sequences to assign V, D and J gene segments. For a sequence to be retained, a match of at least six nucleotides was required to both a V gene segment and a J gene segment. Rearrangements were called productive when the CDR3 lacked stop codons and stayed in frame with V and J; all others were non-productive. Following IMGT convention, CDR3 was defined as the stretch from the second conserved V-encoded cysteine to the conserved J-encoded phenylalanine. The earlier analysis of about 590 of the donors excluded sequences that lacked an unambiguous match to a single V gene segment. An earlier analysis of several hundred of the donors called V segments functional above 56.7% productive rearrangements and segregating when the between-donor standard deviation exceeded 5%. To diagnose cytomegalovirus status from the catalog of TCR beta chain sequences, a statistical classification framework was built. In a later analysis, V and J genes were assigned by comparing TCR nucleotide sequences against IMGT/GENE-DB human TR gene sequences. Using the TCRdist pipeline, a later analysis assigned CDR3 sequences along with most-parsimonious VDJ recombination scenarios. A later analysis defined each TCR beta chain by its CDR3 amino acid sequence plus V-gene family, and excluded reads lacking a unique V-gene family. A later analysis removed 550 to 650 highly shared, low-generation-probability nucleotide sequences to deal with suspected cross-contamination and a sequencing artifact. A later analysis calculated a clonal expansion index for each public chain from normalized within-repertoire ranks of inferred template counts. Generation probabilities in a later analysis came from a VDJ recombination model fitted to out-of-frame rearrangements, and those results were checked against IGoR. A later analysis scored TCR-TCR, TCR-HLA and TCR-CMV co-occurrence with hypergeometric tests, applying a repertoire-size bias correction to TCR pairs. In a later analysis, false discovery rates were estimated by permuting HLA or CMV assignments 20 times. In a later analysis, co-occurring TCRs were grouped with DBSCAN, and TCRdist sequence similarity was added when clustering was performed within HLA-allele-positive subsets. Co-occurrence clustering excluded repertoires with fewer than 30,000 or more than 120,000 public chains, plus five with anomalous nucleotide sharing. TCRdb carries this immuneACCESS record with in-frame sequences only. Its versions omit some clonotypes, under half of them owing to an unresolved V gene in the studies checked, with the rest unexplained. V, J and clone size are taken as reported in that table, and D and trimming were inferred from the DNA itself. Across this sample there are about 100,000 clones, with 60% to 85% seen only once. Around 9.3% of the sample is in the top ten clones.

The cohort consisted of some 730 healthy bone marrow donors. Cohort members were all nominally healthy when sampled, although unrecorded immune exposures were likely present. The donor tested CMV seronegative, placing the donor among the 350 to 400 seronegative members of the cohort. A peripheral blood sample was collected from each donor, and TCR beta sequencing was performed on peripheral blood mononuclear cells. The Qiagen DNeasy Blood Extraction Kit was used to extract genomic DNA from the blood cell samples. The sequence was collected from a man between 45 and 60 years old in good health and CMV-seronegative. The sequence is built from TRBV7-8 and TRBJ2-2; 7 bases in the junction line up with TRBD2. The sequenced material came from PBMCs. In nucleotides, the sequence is TGTGCCAGCAGCACAAGGACTAGTGTTAGCGGGGAGCTGTTTTTT. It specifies CASSTRTSVSGELFF.